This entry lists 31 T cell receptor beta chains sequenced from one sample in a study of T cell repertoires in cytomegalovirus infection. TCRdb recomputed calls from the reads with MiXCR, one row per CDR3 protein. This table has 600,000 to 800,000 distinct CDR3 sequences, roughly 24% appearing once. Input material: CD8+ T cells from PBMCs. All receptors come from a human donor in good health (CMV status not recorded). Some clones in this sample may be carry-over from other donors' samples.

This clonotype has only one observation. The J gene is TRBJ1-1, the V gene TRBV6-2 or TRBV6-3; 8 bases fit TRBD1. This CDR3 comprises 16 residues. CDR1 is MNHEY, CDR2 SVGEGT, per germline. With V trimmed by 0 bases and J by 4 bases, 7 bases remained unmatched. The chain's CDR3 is CASSYSTTGATTEAFF. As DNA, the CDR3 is TGTGCCAGCAGTTACTCGACGACAGGGGCGACCACTGAAGCTTTCTTT.

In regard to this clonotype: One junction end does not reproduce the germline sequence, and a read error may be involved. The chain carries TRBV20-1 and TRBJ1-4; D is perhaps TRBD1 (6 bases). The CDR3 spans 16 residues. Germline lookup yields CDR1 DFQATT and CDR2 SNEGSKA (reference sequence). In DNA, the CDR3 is TGCAGTGCTAGAGATTCCGATCCAGGGGACAATGGAAAACTGTTTTTT. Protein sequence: CSARDSDPGDNGKLFF.

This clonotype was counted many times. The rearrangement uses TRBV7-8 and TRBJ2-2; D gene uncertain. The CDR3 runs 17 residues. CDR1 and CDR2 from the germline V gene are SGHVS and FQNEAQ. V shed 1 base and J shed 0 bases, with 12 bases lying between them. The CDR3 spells CASSLVLDSPNTGELFF. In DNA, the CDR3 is TGTGCCAGCAGCTTAGTCTTAGATAGTCCGAACACCGGGGAGCTGTTTTTT.

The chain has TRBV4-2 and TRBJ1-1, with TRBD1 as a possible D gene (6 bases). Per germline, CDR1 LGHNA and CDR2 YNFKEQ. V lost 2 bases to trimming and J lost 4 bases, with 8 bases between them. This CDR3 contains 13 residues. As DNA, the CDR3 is TGTGCCAGCAGCCAAAACAGGGCCACTGAAGCTTTCTTT. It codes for CASSQNRATEAFF.

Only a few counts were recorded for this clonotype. CDR3: CASSFNMETPHHSYEQYF. The CDR3 DNA reads as TGCGCCAGCAGCTTCAATATGGAGACACCACATCACTCCTACGAGCAGTACTTC. The chain carries TRBV5-1 and TRBJ2-7, with unresolved D. Per germline, CDR1 SGHRS and CDR2 YFSETQ. The CDR3 runs 18 residues. Trimming shortened V by 2 bases and J by 0 bases, and 21 bases separated the two germline ends.

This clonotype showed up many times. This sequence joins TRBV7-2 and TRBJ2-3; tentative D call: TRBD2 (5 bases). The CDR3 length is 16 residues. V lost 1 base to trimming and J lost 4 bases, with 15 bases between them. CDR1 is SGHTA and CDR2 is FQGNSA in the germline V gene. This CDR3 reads CASSLGSSRGADTQYF. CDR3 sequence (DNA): TGTGCCAGCAGCTTAGGTTCTAGCAGAGGAGCAGATACGCAGTATTTT.

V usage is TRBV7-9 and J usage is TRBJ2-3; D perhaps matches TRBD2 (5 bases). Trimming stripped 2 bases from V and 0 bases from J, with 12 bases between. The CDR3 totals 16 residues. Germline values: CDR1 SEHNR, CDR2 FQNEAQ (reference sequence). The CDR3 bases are TGTGCCAGCAGCTTACCGGCGGGCACTAGCACAGATACGCAGTATTTT. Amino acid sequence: CASSLPAGTSTDTQYF.

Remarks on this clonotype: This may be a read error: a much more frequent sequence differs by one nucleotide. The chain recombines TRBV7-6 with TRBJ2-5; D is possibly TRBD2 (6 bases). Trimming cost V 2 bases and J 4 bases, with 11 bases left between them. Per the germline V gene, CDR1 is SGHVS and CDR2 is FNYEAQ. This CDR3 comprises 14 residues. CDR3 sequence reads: CASSLWVAVETQYF. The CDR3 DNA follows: TGTGCCAGCAGCTTATGGGTAGCGGTAGAGACCCAGTACTTC.

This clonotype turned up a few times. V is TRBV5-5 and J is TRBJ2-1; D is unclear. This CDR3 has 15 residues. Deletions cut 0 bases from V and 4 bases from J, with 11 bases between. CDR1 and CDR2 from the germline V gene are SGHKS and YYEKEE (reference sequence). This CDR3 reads CASSLEQSRYNEQFF. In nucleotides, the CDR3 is TGTGCCAGCAGCTTGGAACAGAGTCGTTACAATGAGCAGTTCTTC.

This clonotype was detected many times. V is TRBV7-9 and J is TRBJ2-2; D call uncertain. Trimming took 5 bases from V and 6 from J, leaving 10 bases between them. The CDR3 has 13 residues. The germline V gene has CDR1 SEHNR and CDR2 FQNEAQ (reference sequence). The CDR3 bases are TGTGCCAGCAGCCCCCTCCAGTCCGGGGAGCTGTTTTTT. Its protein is CASSPLQSGELFF.

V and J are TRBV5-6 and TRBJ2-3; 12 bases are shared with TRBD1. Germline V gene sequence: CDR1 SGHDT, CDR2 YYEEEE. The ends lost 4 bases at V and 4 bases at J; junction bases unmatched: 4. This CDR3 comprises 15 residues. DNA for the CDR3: TGTGCCAGCAGCATGGGACAGGGGGCCGCAGATACGCAGTATTTT. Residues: CASSMGQGAADTQYF.

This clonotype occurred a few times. CDR3 DNA: TGTGCCAGCAGTTACTCTGCGAGTGGCACCGGGGAGCTGTTTTTT. It yields the protein CASSYSASGTGELFF. V usage is TRBV6-5 and J usage is TRBJ2-2, with D unclear. The ends were cut back, 0 bases at V and 4 bases at J, with 9 bases in the middle. The CDR3 has 15 residues. In germline, CDR1 is MNHEY, CDR2 SVGAGI.

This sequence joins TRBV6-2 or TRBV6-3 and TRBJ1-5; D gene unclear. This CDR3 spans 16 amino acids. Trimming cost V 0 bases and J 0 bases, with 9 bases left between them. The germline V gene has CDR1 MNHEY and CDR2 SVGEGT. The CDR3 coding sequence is TGTGCCAGCAGTTACTCGTCAGGCTATAGCAATCAGCCCCAGCATTTT. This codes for CASSYSSGYSNQPQHF.

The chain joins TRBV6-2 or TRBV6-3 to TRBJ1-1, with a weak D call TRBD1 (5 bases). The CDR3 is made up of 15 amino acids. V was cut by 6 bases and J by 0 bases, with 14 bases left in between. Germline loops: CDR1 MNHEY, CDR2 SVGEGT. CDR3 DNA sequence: TGTGCCAGCAGCCTCCCGGGACGGTTGAACACTGAAGCTTTCTTT. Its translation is CASSLPGRLNTEAFF.

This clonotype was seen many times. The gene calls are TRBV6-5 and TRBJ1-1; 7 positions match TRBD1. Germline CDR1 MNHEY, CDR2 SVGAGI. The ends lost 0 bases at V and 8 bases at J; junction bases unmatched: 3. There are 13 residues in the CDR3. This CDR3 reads CASSYSETGEAFF. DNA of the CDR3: TGTGCCAGCAGTTACTCCGAGACAGGGGAAGCTTTCTTT.

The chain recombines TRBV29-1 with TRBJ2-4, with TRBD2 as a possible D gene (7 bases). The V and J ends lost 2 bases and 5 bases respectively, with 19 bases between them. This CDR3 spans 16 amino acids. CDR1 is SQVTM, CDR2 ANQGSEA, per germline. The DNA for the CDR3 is TGCAGCGTTGAACCCTCCGATCGGGGGGCCGAAAACATTCAGTACTTC. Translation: CSVEPSDRGAENIQYF.

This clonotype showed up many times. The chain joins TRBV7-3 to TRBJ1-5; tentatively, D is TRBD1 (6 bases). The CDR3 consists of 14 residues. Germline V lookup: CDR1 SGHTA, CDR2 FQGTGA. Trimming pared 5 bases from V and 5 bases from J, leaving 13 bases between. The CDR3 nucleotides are TGTGCCAGCAGCGAACAGGGTATATATCAGCCCCAGCATTTT. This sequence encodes CASSEQGIYQPQHF.

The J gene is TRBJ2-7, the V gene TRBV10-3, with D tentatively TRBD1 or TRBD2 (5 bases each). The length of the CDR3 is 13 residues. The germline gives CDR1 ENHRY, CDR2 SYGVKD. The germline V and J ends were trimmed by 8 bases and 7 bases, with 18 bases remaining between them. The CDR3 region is CAIRGDRDFEQYV. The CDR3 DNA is TGTGCCATCCGAGGGGACCGGGATTTTGAGCAGTACGTC.

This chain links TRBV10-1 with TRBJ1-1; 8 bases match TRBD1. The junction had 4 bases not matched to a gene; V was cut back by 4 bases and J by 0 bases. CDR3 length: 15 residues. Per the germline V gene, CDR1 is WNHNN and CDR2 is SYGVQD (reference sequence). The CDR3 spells CASSGQGTMNTEAFF. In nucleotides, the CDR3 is TGCGCCAGCAGTGGACAGGGGACTATGAACACTGAAGCTTTCTTT.

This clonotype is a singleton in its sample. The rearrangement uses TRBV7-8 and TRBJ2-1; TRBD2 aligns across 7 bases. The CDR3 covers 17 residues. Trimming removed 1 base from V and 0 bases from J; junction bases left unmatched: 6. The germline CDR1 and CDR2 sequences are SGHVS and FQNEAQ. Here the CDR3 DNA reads TGTGCCAGCAGCTTAGTGATGGGGGGGGGCTCCTACAATGAGCAGTTCTTC. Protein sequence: CASSLVMGGGSYNEQFF.

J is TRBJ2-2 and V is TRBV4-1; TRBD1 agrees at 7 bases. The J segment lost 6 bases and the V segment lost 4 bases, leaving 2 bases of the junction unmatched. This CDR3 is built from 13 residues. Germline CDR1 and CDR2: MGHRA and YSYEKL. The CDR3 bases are TGCGCCAGCAGCCCCGACAGGGCCGGGGAGCTGTTTTTT. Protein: CASSPDRAGELFF.

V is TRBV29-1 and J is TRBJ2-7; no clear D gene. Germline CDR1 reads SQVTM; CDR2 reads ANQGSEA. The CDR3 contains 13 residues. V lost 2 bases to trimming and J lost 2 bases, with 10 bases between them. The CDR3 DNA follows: TGCAGCGTTGAAACGGGTCAGCCCTACGAGCAGTACTTC. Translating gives CSVETGQPYEQYF.

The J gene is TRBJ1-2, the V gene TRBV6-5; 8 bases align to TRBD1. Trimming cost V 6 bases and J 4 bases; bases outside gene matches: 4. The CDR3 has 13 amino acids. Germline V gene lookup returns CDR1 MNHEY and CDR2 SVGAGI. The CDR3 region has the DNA TGTGCCAGCAGCTTGACAGGGGTCTATGGCTACACCTTC. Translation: CASSLTGVYGYTF.

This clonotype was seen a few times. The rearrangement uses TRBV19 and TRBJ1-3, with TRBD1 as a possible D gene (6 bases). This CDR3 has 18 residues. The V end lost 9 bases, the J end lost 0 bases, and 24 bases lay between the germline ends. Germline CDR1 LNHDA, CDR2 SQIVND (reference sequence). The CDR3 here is CASYQGTRIISSGNTIYF. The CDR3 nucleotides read TGTGCCAGCTATCAGGGGACTCGGATAATATCCTCTGGAAACACCATATATTTT.

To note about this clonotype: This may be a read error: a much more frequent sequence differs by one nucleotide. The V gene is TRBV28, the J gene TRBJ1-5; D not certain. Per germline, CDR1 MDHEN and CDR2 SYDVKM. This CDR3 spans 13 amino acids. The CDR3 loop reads CTSTQRTHQPQHF. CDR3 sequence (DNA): TGTACCAGCACCCAGAGAACCCATCAGCCCCAGCATTTT.

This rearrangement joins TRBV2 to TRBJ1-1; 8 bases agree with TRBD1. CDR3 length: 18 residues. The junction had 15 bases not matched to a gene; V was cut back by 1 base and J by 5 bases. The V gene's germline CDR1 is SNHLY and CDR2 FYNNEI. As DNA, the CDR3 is TGTGCCAGCAGTGAAGAGGTTACAGGGGGTTTGTGGAGGACTGAAGCTTTCTTT. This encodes CASSEEVTGGLWRTEAFF.

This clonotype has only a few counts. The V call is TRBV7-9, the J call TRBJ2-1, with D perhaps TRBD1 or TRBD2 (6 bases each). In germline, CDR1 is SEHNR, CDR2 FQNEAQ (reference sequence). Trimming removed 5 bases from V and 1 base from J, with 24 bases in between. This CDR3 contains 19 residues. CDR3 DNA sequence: TGTGCCAGCAGCCACCCCGGGACGGAGGGGGGAAGTTCCTACAATGAGCAGTTCTTC. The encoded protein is CASSHPGTEGGSSYNEQFF.

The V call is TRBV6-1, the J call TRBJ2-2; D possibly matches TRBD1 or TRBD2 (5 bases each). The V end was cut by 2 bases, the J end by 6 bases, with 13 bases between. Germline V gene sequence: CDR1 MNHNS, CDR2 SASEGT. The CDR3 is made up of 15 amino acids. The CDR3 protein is CASSERGTSAGELFF. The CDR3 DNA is TGTGCCAGCAGTGAACGAGGGACCTCCGCCGGGGAGCTGTTTTTT.

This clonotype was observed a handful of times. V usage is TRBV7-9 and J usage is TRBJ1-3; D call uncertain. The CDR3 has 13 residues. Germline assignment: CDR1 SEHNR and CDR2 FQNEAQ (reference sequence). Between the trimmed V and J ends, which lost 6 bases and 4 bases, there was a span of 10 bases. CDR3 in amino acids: CASSSATGNTIYF. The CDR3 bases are TGTGCCAGCAGTTCGGCTACCGGAAACACCATATATTTT. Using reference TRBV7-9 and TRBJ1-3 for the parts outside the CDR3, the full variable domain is DTGVSQNPRHKITKRGQNVTFRCDPISEHNRLYWYRQTLGQGPEFLTYFQNEAQLEKSRLLSDRFSAERPKGSFSTLEIQRTEQGDSAMYLCASSSATGNTIYFGEGSWLTVV.

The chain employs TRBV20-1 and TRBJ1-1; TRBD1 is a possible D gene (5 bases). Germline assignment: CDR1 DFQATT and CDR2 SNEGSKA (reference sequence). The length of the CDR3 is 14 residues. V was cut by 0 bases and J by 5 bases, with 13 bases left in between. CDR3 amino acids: CSARDFSTVTEAFF. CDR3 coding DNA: TGCAGTGCTAGAGATTTCTCGACAGTGACTGAAGCTTTCTTT.

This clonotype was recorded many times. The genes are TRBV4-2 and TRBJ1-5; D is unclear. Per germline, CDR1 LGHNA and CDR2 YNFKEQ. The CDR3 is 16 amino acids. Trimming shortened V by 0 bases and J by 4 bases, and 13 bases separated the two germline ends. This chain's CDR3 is CASSQDSQAGNQPQHF. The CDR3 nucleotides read TGTGCCAGCAGCCAAGACTCCCAGGCTGGAAATCAGCCCCAGCATTTT.